Below are 21 T cell receptor beta chains sequenced from a single sample in a study of blood T cell repertoires in COVID-19. The data were produced by immunoSEQ multiplex PCR, yet TCRdb's version contains in-frame clones alone and is incomplete. The sample holds 80,000 to 100,000 clones, about 86% seen once. Input material: peripheral blood. All receptors derive from a woman aged 55-75 years in a cohort sampled during active or convalescent COVID-19.

This clone came up a few times. The genes are TRBV5-6 and TRBJ1-2; D remains ambiguous. Trimming removed 0 bases at V and 5 bases at J, with 5 bases between. The CDR3 spans 12 residues. CDR1 and CDR2 from the germline V gene are SGHDT and YYEEEE. CDR3 region: CASSLDEYGYTF. The CDR3 nucleotides are TGTGCCAGCAGCTTGGACGAGTATGGCTACACCTTC.

The chain uses TRBV5-4 and TRBJ2-7, with D perhaps matching TRBD2 (6 bases). The CDR3 contains 12 residues. V lost 4 bases, J lost 12 bases, and 17 bases lay in between. Germline V gene lookup returns CDR1 SGHNT and CDR2 YYREEE (reference sequence). The CDR3 coding sequence is TGTGCCAGCAGCGAGGGACCGGGAGTTCCGTACTTC. Translated, it gives CASSEGPGVPYF.

The chain carries TRBV12-3 or TRBV12-4 and TRBJ1-4, with no clear D. The V end was cut by 8 bases, the J end by 3 bases, with 10 bases between. The length of the CDR3 is 13 residues. The CDR3 bases are TGTGCCAGCTGTGAAGGAGCTAATGAAAAACTGTTTTTT. Its translation is CASCEGANEKLFF.

This sequence joins TRBV4-1 and TRBJ1-5; D call uncertain. The CDR3 is made up of 14 amino acids. Germline CDR1 and CDR2: MGHRA and YSYEKL. Trimming cost V 4 bases and J 5 bases, with 12 bases left between them. For the CDR3, the DNA is TGCGCCAGCAGCCCCGGCGGGTCGTATCAGCCCCAGCATTTT. Translating gives CASSPGGSYQPQHF.

The gene calls are TRBV27 and TRBJ2-2; 8 bases map to TRBD2. The ends lost 8 bases at V and 7 bases at J; junction bases unmatched: 12. The CDR3 has 15 amino acids. Germline V lookup: CDR1 MNHEY, CDR2 SMNVEV (reference sequence). CDR3 in amino acids: CASALDSGSHGELFF. CDR3 DNA: TGTGCCAGCGCCCTTGACAGCGGGAGTCACGGGGAGCTGTTTTTT.

V and J are TRBV19 and TRBJ2-1; a weak D match, TRBD2 (5 bases). From germline, CDR1 is LNHDA and CDR2 SQIVND (reference sequence). This CDR3 comprises 15 residues. V was pared by 8 bases and J by 0 bases, with 14 bases between. CDR3 protein: CASDLGASSYNEQFF. The CDR3 DNA reads as TGTGCCAGTGACCTGGGAGCGAGCTCCTACAATGAGCAGTTCTTC.

The gene calls are TRBV5-1 and TRBJ1-2; TRBD1 matches at 8 bases. Per the germline V gene, CDR1 is SGHRS and CDR2 is YFSETQ. The CDR3 has 13 amino acids. J was trimmed by 5 bases and V by 4 bases; bases with no gene match: 4. CDR3 protein: CASSPTGAYGYTF. The CDR3 DNA follows: TGCGCCAGCAGCCCGACAGGGGCGTATGGCTACACCTTC.

This chain links TRBV5-1 with TRBJ1-6; D possibly corresponds to TRBD1 (6 bases). Trimming stripped 4 bases from V and 9 bases from J, with 8 bases between. The CDR3 sequence is 12 residues long. Germline-derived CDR1 and CDR2 are SGHRS and YFSETQ. For the CDR3, the DNA is TGCGCCAGCAGCCCAGGGGCTTCACCCCTCCACTTT. Its protein is CASSPGASPLHF.

The CDR3 DNA follows: TGTGCCAGTAGTATCGGGAATAAGGTCCTTCATGAGCAGTTCTTC. This sequence encodes CASSIGNKVLHEQFF. The chain employs TRBV19 and TRBJ2-1, with D possibly TRBD2 on 5 matching bases. Germline values: CDR1 LNHDA, CDR2 SQIVND (reference sequence). This CDR3 spans 15 amino acids. Trimming pared 3 bases from V and 8 bases from J, leaving 17 bases between.

This clone was seen a handful of times. This rearrangement joins TRBV9 to TRBJ2-3; 13 bases align to TRBD2. The trim removed 4 bases at V and 0 bases at J, leaving 5 bases unmatched. The CDR3 length is 17 residues. Germline CDR1 SGDLS, CDR2 YYNGEE. CDR3 residues: CASSTLAGGQSTDTQYF. DNA of the CDR3: TGTGCCAGCAGCACACTAGCGGGGGGGCAAAGCACAGATACGCAGTATTTT.

The genes are TRBV7-3 and TRBJ1-1, with a tentative D call TRBD1 (6 bases). The CDR3 has 14 amino acids. CDR1 is SGHTA, CDR2 FQGTGA, per germline. Trimming took off 4 bases at V and 3 bases at J, with 12 bases between the two ends. The CDR3 sequence is CASSSGQRYTEAFF. The CDR3 DNA reads TGTGCCAGCAGCTCCGGACAGAGATACACTGAAGCTTTCTTT.

The chain has TRBV7-9 and TRBJ1-1; D is perhaps TRBD1 (5 bases). From germline, CDR1 is SEHNR and CDR2 FQNEAQ (reference sequence). The V gene lost 7 bases and the J gene lost 1 base, with 10 bases spanning the gap. There are 13 residues in the CDR3. For the CDR3, the DNA is TGTGCCAGCAAAGAAGGGGCGAACACTGAAGCTTTCTTT. As protein: CASKEGANTEAFF.

This clone was detected only once. The genes are TRBV21-1 and TRBJ2-2; the D call of TRBD2 is as the table states it, not checked on the DNA. TRBV21-1 represents a pseudogene. CDR3 length: 19 residues. Here the CDR3 reads CASSNRSGCRGPNTGELFF. For the CDR3, the DNA is TGTGCCAGCAGCAACAGGAGCGGGTGTAGGGGCCCAAACACCGGGGAGCTGTTTTTT.

J is TRBJ2-2 and V is TRBV5-4, with 13 bases matching TRBD2. The CDR3 is 17 amino acids. Germline CDR1 SGHNT, CDR2 YYREEE (reference sequence). J was trimmed by 8 bases and V by 3 bases; bases with no gene match: 10. CDR3 in amino acids: CASSSGLAGVKPGELFF. The CDR3 DNA reads TGTGCCAGCAGCTCAGGACTAGCGGGAGTAAAACCAGGGGAGCTGTTTTTT.

The V call is TRBV7-3, the J call TRBJ2-2; a weak D match, TRBD1 (6 bases). Deletions cut 0 bases from V and 1 base from J, with 9 bases between. Germline loops: CDR1 SGHTA, CDR2 FQGTGA. The CDR3 is 16 residues long. The CDR3 region has the DNA TGTGCCAGCAGCTTAACGTCCAGGGGGAACACCGGGGAGCTGTTTTTT. Protein: CASSLTSRGNTGELFF.

The rearrangement joins TRBV5-3 to TRBJ1-4, with TRBD1 matching 9 bases. TRBV5-3 is an ORF, with its function uncertain. V dropped 4 bases and J dropped 3; count of bases not matched to a gene: 7. There are 16 residues in the CDR3. CDR3 nucleotides: TGTGCCAGAAGCACCCGGGACAGGGAGGCTAATGAAAAACTGTTTTTT. Its translation is CARSTRDREANEKLFF.

The V and J genes are TRBV3-1 (or the pseudogene TRBV3-2) and TRBJ1-1; D is uncertain. The CDR3 has 12 residues. CDR1 is LGHDT and CDR2 is YNNKEL in the germline V gene (reference sequence). The V end was cut by 4 bases, the J end by 1 base, with 4 bases between. The CDR3 protein is CASSPQNTEAFF. Written as DNA, the CDR3 is TGTGCCAGCAGCCCCCAGAACACTGAAGCTTTCTTT.

The chain uses TRBV7-2 and TRBJ1-1; D unresolved. V was cut by 1 base and J by 0 bases, with 6 bases left in between. Germline V gene sequence: CDR1 SGHTA, CDR2 FQGNSA. The CDR3 runs 14 residues. This CDR3 is CASSLGQMNTEAFF. The CDR3 nucleotides are TGTGCCAGCAGCTTAGGGCAGATGAACACTGAAGCTTTCTTT.

The rearrangement links TRBV19 to TRBJ1-4; 9 nucleotides align to TRBD1. The CDR3 is made up of 15 amino acids. Germline CDR1 is LNHDA and CDR2 is SQIVND (reference sequence). V gave up 2 bases and J gave up 7 bases; unmatched junction bases: 5. CDR3 DNA: TGTGCCAGTAGTATATCACAGGGGGCCTTTGAAAAACTGTTTTTT. Its protein is CASSISQGAFEKLFF.

The sample holds one count of this clone. V usage is TRBV5-8 and J usage is TRBJ2-5, with 8 positions matching TRBD1. CDR3 size: 16 residues. The junction had 9 bases not matched to a gene; V was cut back by 1 base and J by 4 bases. CDR1 is SGHTS, CDR2 YDEGEE, per germline. CDR3 bases: TGTGCCAGCAGCTTGAACTTTGACAGGGGCGGAGAGACCCAGTACTTC. It specifies CASSLNFDRGGETQYF.

The chain joins TRBV4-1 to TRBJ1-1, with D possibly being TRBD1 (6 bases). Germline V gives CDR1 MGHRA, CDR2 YSYEKL. V dropped 1 base and J dropped 5 bases, with 14 bases sitting between them. This CDR3 contains 15 residues. The DNA of the CDR3 is TGCGCCAGCAGCCAAGGGGCAGGGAGGGGGACTGAAGCTTTCTTT. It translates to CASSQGAGRGTEAFF.